What follows are 30 T cell receptor beta chains derived from one specimen sequenced in a study of cytomegalovirus exposure and HLA in healthy donors. PCR was performed using 60 Vbeta and 13 Jbeta primers. The table came from immunoSEQ multiplex PCR; TCRdb's copy has only in-frame clones and leaves some out. Here the sample spans about 150,000 clones, over 70% being singletons. Sequencing was carried out using PBMCs. The receptors shown here come from a man younger than 40 in good health and CMV-seronegative.

This rearrangement joins TRBV5-6 to TRBJ1-1; 10 bases match TRBD1. Germline assignment: CDR1 SGHDT and CDR2 YYEEEE. This CDR3 comprises 15 residues. V was clipped by 5 bases and J by 6 bases; unmatched bases: 10. Written as DNA, the CDR3 is TGTGCCAGCAGAACCGGGACAGGGGTTTTTGCTGAAGCTTTCTTT. Amino acids: CASRTGTGVFAEAFF.

The chain links TRBV7-9 to TRBJ2-5; no definite D call. Germline CDR1 reads SEHNR; CDR2 reads FQNEAQ (reference sequence). CDR3 length equals 13 residues. V lost 1 base and J 5 bases, leaving 8 bases between the germline ends. This CDR3 reads CASSLEQFETQYF. The DNA of the CDR3 is TGTGCCAGCAGCTTAGAACAGTTCGAGACCCAGTACTTC.

V gene TRBV4-2 combines with J gene TRBJ2-5; 15 bases line up with TRBD2. Germline CDR1 reads LGHNA; CDR2 reads YNFKEQ. V was clipped by 3 bases and J by 1 base; unmatched bases: 6. This CDR3 has 18 residues. The CDR3 sequence: CASSQRTSGGGFQETQYF. As DNA, the CDR3 is TGTGCCAGCAGCCAGCGGACTAGCGGGGGGGGGTTCCAAGAGACCCAGTACTTC.

The rearrangement joins TRBV7-2 to TRBJ2-7; D is possibly TRBD1 (5 bases). CDR1 is SGHTA, CDR2 FQGNSA, per germline. The CDR3 runs to 14 residues. Deletions cut 5 bases from V and 4 bases from J, with 15 bases between. In DNA form, the CDR3 reads TGTGCCAGCAGCCCAAGTCCAGGGATTTACGAGCAGTACTTC. Its protein product is CASSPSPGIYEQYF. Filled out from reference TRBV7-2 and TRBJ2-7, the complete variable domain reads GAGVSQSPSNKVTEKGKDVELRCDPISGHTALYWYRQSLGQGLEFLIYFQGNSAPDKSGLPSDRFSAERTGGSVSTLTIQRTQQEDSAVYLCASSPSPGIYEQYFGPGTRLTVT.

A single count supports this clone. This sequence joins TRBV28 and TRBJ2-7, with 7 bases that match TRBD1. Germline CDR1 reads MDHEN; CDR2 reads SYDVKM. The J segment lost 4 bases and the V segment lost 7 bases, leaving 7 bases of the junction unmatched. The CDR3 consists of 13 residues. The CDR3 bases are TGTGCCAGCACCCCGACAGGGCAGTACGAGCAGTACTTC. This translates into CASTPTGQYEQYF. Complete variable domain (other parts from reference TRBV28 and TRBJ2-7): DVKVTQSSRYLVKRTGEKVFLECVQDMDHENMFWYRQDPGLGLRLIYFSYDVKMKEKGDIPEGYSVSREKKERFSLILESASTNQTSMYLCASTPTGQYEQYFGPGTRLTVT.

The chain employs TRBV28 and TRBJ2-7, with D perhaps TRBD1 (6 bases). The germline V and J ends were trimmed by 2 bases and 0 bases, with 11 bases remaining between them. Germline CDR1 MDHEN, CDR2 SYDVKM. This CDR3 has 15 amino acids. For the CDR3, the DNA is TGTGCCAGCAGTTTAGACAGGCTAAGCTCCTACGAGCAGTACTTC. Its protein product is CASSLDRLSSYEQYF.

Worth noting for this clone: The junction does not match germline at one end; this may be a read error. V is TRBV28 and J is TRBJ1-2, with D uncertain. This CDR3 is built from 13 residues. The germline V gene encodes CDR1 MDHEN and CDR2 SYDVKM. The CDR3 bases are TGTGCCAGCACCCGACCAGCTAACTATGGCTACCCCTTC. Amino acid sequence: CASTRPANYGYPF.

The chain links TRBV6-5 to TRBJ1-1, with TRBD1 matching 8 bases. The CDR3 length is 15 residues. Germline lookup yields CDR1 MNHEY and CDR2 SVGAGI. Trimming at V came to 4 bases and at J to 4 bases, leaving 8 bases not matched to a gene. CDR3 DNA sequence: TGTGCCAGCAGTTCATCGACAGGGGCGTTCACTGAAGCTTTCTTT. Residues: CASSSSTGAFTEAFF.

This clone was found once. The V call is TRBV4-3, the J call TRBJ2-1, with a possible D match to TRBD1 (6 bases). This CDR3 spans 15 amino acids. V was clipped by 0 bases and J by 2 bases, with 8 bases between them. Germline CDR1 LGHNA, CDR2 YSLEER. The CDR3, as DNA: TGCGCCAGCAGCCAAGATCGGACAGCCTACAATGAGCAGTTCTTC. Encoded protein: CASSQDRTAYNEQFF.

The sample holds one count of this clone. V gene TRBV19 combines with J gene TRBJ2-2, with D unresolved. The CDR3 contains 13 residues. With 8 bases removed from V and 2 bases from J, the gap between germline ends came to 9 bases. The V gene's germline CDR1 is LNHDA and CDR2 SQIVND (reference sequence). The CDR3 region is CASASRNTGELFF. DNA of the CDR3: TGTGCCAGTGCCTCCAGAAACACCGGGGAGCTGTTTTTT.

The V call is TRBV28, the J call TRBJ1-1; 7 nucleotides agree with TRBD1. V shed 9 bases and J 6 bases; nucleotides not matched to a gene: 16. The CDR3 covers 15 residues. The germline V gene encodes CDR1 MDHEN and CDR2 SYDVKM. CDR3 protein: CASTPARGAGAEAFF. CDR3 bases: TGTGCCAGTACGCCTGCCAGGGGGGCGGGCGCTGAAGCTTTCTTT.

The chain couples TRBV6-6 to TRBJ1-5; tentative D call: TRBD1 (5 bases). Trimming took 0 bases from V and 5 from J, leaving 14 bases between them. This CDR3 has 16 residues. Germline CDR1 is MNHNY and CDR2 is SVGAGI (reference sequence). The CDR3 here is CASSYSIGQEDQPQHF. The CDR3 DNA is TGTGCCAGCAGTTACTCAATAGGACAAGAAGATCAGCCCCAGCATTTT.

This chain uses TRBV9 with TRBJ2-3, with 12 bases fitting TRBD2. Looked up from germline, CDR1 is SGDLS and CDR2 is YYNGEE. V gave up 4 bases and J gave up 4 bases; unmatched junction bases: 7. This CDR3 spans 16 amino acids. The CDR3 region has the DNA TGTGCCAGCAGCTCTATTCTAGCGGGGGGGGCAGATACGCAGTATTTT. Protein product: CASSSILAGGADTQYF. Full variable domain (rest looked up from reference TRBV9 and TRBJ2-3): DSGVTQTPKHLITATGQRVTLRCSPRSGDLSVYWYQQSLDQGLQFLIQYYNGEERAKGNILERFSAQQFPDLHSELNLSSLELGDSALYFCASSSILAGGADTQYFGPGTRLTVL.

This chain connects TRBV5-6 to TRBJ2-5; D is perhaps TRBD1 (6 bases). This CDR3 region has 13 residues. Germline-derived CDR1 and CDR2 are SGHDT and YYEEEE. Deletions cut 4 bases from V and 11 bases from J, with 18 bases between. This chain's CDR3 is CASSLGRGWEQYF. The CDR3 bases are TGTGCCAGCAGCCTAGGAAGGGGGTGGGAGCAGTACTTC. Filled out from reference TRBV5-6 and TRBJ2-5, the complete variable domain reads DAGVTQSPTHLIKTRGQQVTLRCSPKSGHDTVSWYQQALGQGPQFIFQYYEEEERQRGNFPDRFSGHQFPNYSSELNVNALLLGDSALYLCASSLGRGWEQYFGPGTRLLVL.

The chain has TRBV5-1 and TRBJ1-1; 10 bases match TRBD1. CDR1 and CDR2 from the germline V gene are SGHRS and YFSETQ. The CDR3 runs to 17 residues. Trimming took 0 bases from V and 1 from J; bases not matched to a gene: 6. The CDR3 here is CASSLGGTGDGNTEAFF. The DNA for the CDR3 is TGCGCCAGCAGCTTGGGGGGGACAGGGGATGGGAACACTGAAGCTTTCTTT.

The rearrangement joins TRBV7-3 to TRBJ2-5, with TRBD2 identical over 11 bases. The J call is doubtful: the DNA matches TRBJ2-7 better. Germline loops: CDR1 SGHTA, CDR2 FQGTGA. The CDR3 is 16 residues long. As DNA, the CDR3 is TGTGCCAGCAGCTCGACTAGCGGGGAGGTATATCGCGAGCAGTACTTC. Residues: CASSSTSGEVYREQYF.

CDR3 DNA sequence: TGTGCCAGTAACTTACTTCTTCTGAACACTGAAGCTTTCTTT. As protein: CASNLLLLNTEAFF. This chain links TRBV19 with TRBJ1-1; D is unclear. Trimming removed 7 bases from V and 0 bases from J, with 12 bases in between. The CDR3 extends over 14 amino acids. Germline V gene data show CDR1 as LNHDA and CDR2 as SQIVND (reference sequence).

The chain is built from TRBV28 and TRBJ2-5; TRBD1 matches 10 bases. The CDR3 has 15 amino acids. CDR1 and CDR2 (germline): MDHEN, SYDVKM. V lost 4 bases and J lost 5; bases outside the gene matches: 7. The CDR3 sequence is CASSSGQGTLETQYF. The CDR3 DNA reads TGTGCCAGCAGTTCGGGACAGGGGACTCTTGAGACCCAGTACTTC.

The rearrangement links TRBV27 to TRBJ2-1; 11 bases map to TRBD1. Germline values: CDR1 MNHEY, CDR2 SMNVEV (reference sequence). The CDR3 spans 15 residues. V shed 5 bases and J 5 bases; nucleotides not matched to a gene: 5. CDR3: CASSLGQGADNEQFF. In nucleotides, the CDR3 is TGTGCCAGCAGTCTCGGACAGGGGGCGGACAATGAGCAGTTCTTC.

The chain combines TRBV12-2 with TRBJ1-1; the D call in the table, TRBD1, was not verified against the DNA. TRBV12-2 constitutes a pseudogene. CDR3 length equals 15 residues. The CDR3 DNA sequence: TGTGCAAGTCGCCCGCCGACAGGGGGGAACACTGAAGCTTTCTTT. Protein sequence: CASRPPTGGNTEAFF.

In DNA, the CDR3 is TGTGCCAGCAGCTTAGGCCATTCCTACGAGCAGTACTTC. Amino acid sequence: CASSLGHSYEQYF. This chain links TRBV7-3 with TRBJ2-7; D unclear. Germline assignment: CDR1 SGHTA and CDR2 FQGTGA. V shed 2 bases and J shed 1 base, with 6 bases lying between them. The CDR3 consists of 13 residues.

The gene calls are TRBV25-1 and TRBJ2-7, with 12 nucleotides matching TRBD1. After removal of 6 bases from V and 2 bases from J, the junction contained 5 bases not matched to a gene. Germline CDR1 and CDR2: MGHDK and SYGVNS. The CDR3 loop spans 15 amino acids. The CDR3 here is CASRGQGAGAYEQYF. CDR3 in DNA: TGTGCCAGCAGGGGACAGGGGGCAGGGGCCTACGAGCAGTACTTC.

J is TRBJ2-3 and V is TRBV19, with D possibly TRBD1 on 6 matching bases. The V and J ends lost 3 bases and 2 bases respectively, with 9 bases between them. The CDR3 sequence is 14 residues long. Germline-derived CDR1 and CDR2 are LNHDA and SQIVND (reference sequence). The CDR3 here is CASSIRGVTDTQYF. CDR3 bases: TGTGCCAGTAGTATCAGGGGTGTCACAGATACGCAGTATTTT.

The J gene is TRBJ2-3, the V gene TRBV7-2; 9 bases agree with TRBD2. Germline V CDR1 and CDR2: SGHTA, FQGNSA. The J segment lost 6 bases and the V segment lost 2 bases, leaving 0 bases of the junction unmatched. The CDR3 covers 13 residues. The CDR3 spells CASSLLAGDTQYF. In nucleotides, the CDR3 is TGTGCCAGCAGCTTACTAGCGGGGGATACGCAGTATTTT.

This clone was found once. The chain combines TRBV6-1 with TRBJ1-2, with D maybe TRBD1 (5 bases). The V gene lost 0 bases and the J gene lost 2 bases, with 13 bases spanning the gap. The CDR3 is 16 amino acids. Germline V gene data show CDR1 as MNHNS and CDR2 as SASEGT. The CDR3 DNA follows: TGTGCCAGCAGTGAAGCTTTGGGGGGTGAAAACTATGGCTACACCTTC. Translating it yields CASSEALGGENYGYTF.

The chain links TRBV5-6 to TRBJ2-5; 7 bases agree with TRBD2. After removal of 7 bases from V and 2 bases from J, the junction contained 5 bases not matched to a gene. This CDR3 comprises 13 residues. In germline, CDR1 is SGHDT, CDR2 YYEEEE. The CDR3 bases are TGTGCCAGCGGAAAAGCGGGACAAGAGACCCAGTACTTC. It yields the protein CASGKAGQETQYF.

The rearrangement uses TRBV1 and TRBJ1-5; whether TRBD1, the table's D call, matches the DNA was not checked. TRBV1 is a pseudogene. The CDR3 is 16 amino acids. The CDR3 sequence is CTSSRVTGYSNQPQHF. Written as DNA, the CDR3 is TGCACCAGCAGCCGCGTAACAGGTTATAGCAATCAGCCCCAGCATTTT.

Turning to this clone: One end of the junction does not line up with germline, which may come from a read error. The J gene is TRBJ1-1, the V gene TRBV28, with D possibly TRBD1 on 6 matching bases. The germline CDR1 and CDR2 sequences are MDHEN and SYDVKM. The CDR3 is made up of 16 amino acids. CDR3 in DNA: TGTGTCAGCAGCAGCGACTTGGCAGGGGTGAACACTGAAGCTTTCTTT. Translating it yields CVSSSDLAGVNTEAFF.

The chain has TRBV7-6 and TRBJ2-7; tentative D call: TRBD2 (5 bases). There are 13 residues in the CDR3. In germline, CDR1 is SGHVS, CDR2 FNYEAQ. Trimming pared 0 bases from V and 3 bases from J, leaving 6 bases between. The CDR3 sequence is CASSLAGVYEQYF. The DNA of the CDR3 is TGTGCCAGCAGCTTAGCCGGGGTCTACGAGCAGTACTTC.

The gene calls are TRBV5-6 and TRBJ1-2; 10 positions agree with TRBD1. The V gene end was trimmed by 0 bases and the J gene end by 5 bases; junction bases not matched to a gene: 7. Germline V lookup: CDR1 SGHDT, CDR2 YYEEEE. The CDR3 totals 16 residues. The CDR3 reads CASSLVGQGLVYGYTF. CDR3 DNA: TGTGCCAGCAGCTTGGTGGGACAGGGGCTTGTGTATGGCTACACCTTC. Full variable domain (remainder filled in from reference TRBV5-6 and TRBJ1-2): DAGVTQSPTHLIKTRGQQVTLRCSPKSGHDTVSWYQQALGQGPQFIFQYYEEEERQRGNFPDRFSGHQFPNYSSELNVNALLLGDSALYLCASSLVGQGLVYGYTFGSGTRLTVV.